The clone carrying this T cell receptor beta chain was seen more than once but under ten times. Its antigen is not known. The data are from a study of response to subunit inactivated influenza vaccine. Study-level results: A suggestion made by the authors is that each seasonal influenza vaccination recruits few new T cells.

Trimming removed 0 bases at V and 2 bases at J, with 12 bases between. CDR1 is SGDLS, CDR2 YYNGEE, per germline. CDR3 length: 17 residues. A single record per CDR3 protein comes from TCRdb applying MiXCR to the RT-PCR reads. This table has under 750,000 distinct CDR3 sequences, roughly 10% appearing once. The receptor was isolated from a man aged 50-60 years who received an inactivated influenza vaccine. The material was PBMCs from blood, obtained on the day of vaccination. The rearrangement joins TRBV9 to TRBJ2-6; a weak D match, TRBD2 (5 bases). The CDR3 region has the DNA TGTGCCAGCAGCGTAGAATCCGAGGGTCCTGGGGCCAACGTCCTGACTTTC. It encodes CASSVESEGPGANVLTF.